These 15 T cell receptor beta chains came from one sample sequenced in a study of blood T cell repertoires in COVID-19. The protocol was immunoSEQ multiplex PCR, while the TCRdb copy is restricted to in-frame clones and leaves out a portion. This table has some 170,000 clones, roughly 87% appearing once. The sequencing input was PBMCs or T cells enriched from blood (not recorded which). The source of these receptors is a human donor with acute COVID-19. The donor label of this sample is uncertain.

Note on this clone: The junction departs from the called germline gene at one end, perhaps through a read error. The CDR3 coding sequence is TGCGCCAGCAGCTTGGACGGGATTAGCGATCAGCCCCAGCATTTT. Protein product: CASSLDGISDQPQHF. This chain joins TRBV5-1 and TRBJ1-5; D gene uncertain. Germline V gene data show CDR1 as SGHRS and CDR2 as YFSETQ. This CDR3 is 15 amino acids long.

The V call is TRBV29-1, the J call TRBJ1-1; 7 nucleotides line up with TRBD1. The trim removed 1 base at V and 5 bases at J, leaving 10 bases unmatched. This CDR3 has 15 amino acids. Germline CDR1 reads SQVTM; CDR2 reads ANQGSEA. Here the CDR3 reads CSVEVSGGWSTEAFF. For the CDR3, the DNA is TGCAGCGTTGAAGTGTCAGGGGGTTGGAGTACTGAAGCTTTCTTT.

The chain combines TRBV21-1 with TRBJ1-1. TRBV21-1 is labeled a pseudogene. The CDR3 sequence is 13 residues long. The CDR3 sequence: CASSILLDTEAFF. CDR3 DNA: TGTGCCAGCAGCATCCTACTGGACACTGAAGCTTTCTTT.

The chain has TRBV7-3 and TRBJ2-2, with 9 bases fitting TRBD2. V gave up 5 bases and J gave up 9 bases; unmatched junction bases: 10. Germline CDR1 SGHTA, CDR2 FQGTGA. This CDR3 comprises 15 residues. CDR3 region: CASSESGLAGRELFF. The CDR3 DNA is TGTGCCAGCAGCGAGTCGGGACTAGCCGGCCGGGAGCTGTTTTTT.

This clone appeared once. The CDR3 DNA is TGCAGCGTTGGTTTAGGGGACAACGAGCAGTACTTC. It specifies CSVGLGDNEQYF. The genes are TRBV29-1 and TRBJ2-7, with D perhaps TRBD1 (6 bases). Between the trimmed V and J ends, which lost 4 bases and 5 bases, there was a span of 12 bases. There are 12 residues in the CDR3. Germline lookup yields CDR1 SQVTM and CDR2 ANQGSEA.

This chain joins TRBV7-3 and TRBJ2-6, with 12 nucleotides matching TRBD2. Germline CDR1 reads SGHTA; CDR2 reads FQGTGA. The V segment lost 5 bases and the J segment 4 bases; nucleotides outside the gene matches: 12. The CDR3 contains 19 residues. CDR3 DNA sequence: TGTGCCAGCAGCCCTGGGACTAGCGGGTCAAAGGGAGGGGCCAACGTCCTGACTTTC. It encodes CASSPGTSGSKGGANVLTF.

CDR3 in amino acids: CAWSSGLAGIHTGELFF. The CDR3 DNA follows: TGTGCCTGGAGTTCCGGACTAGCGGGGATTCACACCGGGGAGCTGTTTTTT. The J gene is TRBJ2-2, the V gene TRBV30; 12 nucleotides align to TRBD2. The CDR3 contains 17 residues. V shed 2 bases and J 3 bases; nucleotides not matched to a gene: 7. Germline V gene data show CDR1 as GTSNPN and CDR2 as SVGIG (reference sequence).

This clone was found once. V and J are TRBV19 and TRBJ1-2; D ambiguous. Germline V gene data show CDR1 as LNHDA and CDR2 as SQIVND (reference sequence). This CDR3 contains 10 residues. V was cut by 6 bases and J by 8 bases, with 7 bases left in between. The CDR3 DNA reads as TGTGCCAGTAGGAGCCGAGGCTACACCTTC. Protein: CASRSRGYTF.

The chain uses TRBV30 and TRBJ2-7, with D possibly matching TRBD1 (5 bases). Germline V gene data show CDR1 as GTSNPN and CDR2 as SVGIG (reference sequence). Trimming took off 5 bases at V and 3 bases at J, with 11 bases between the two ends. The CDR3 totals 12 residues. CDR3 nucleotides: TGTGCCTGGTCTATAGGGGACTACGAGCAGTACTTC. Translating gives CAWSIGDYEQYF.

V is TRBV14 and J is TRBJ1-3, with D possibly being TRBD1 (5 bases). Germline V lookup: CDR1 SGHDN, CDR2 FVKESK. Trimming took 0 bases from V and 0 from J, leaving 12 bases between them. CDR3 length: 17 amino acids. As DNA, the CDR3 is TGTGCCAGCAGCCAAGAGCGACAGTTTAGCTCTGGAAACACCATATATTTT. It specifies CASSQERQFSSGNTIYF.

V is TRBV5-1 and J is TRBJ2-3; maybe TRBD1 (7 bases). Looked up from germline, CDR1 is SGHRS and CDR2 is YFSETQ. The CDR3 runs to 13 residues. The germline V and J ends were trimmed by 0 bases and 6 bases, with 8 bases remaining between them. The CDR3 bases are TGCGCCAGCAGCTTGGCAGGGGGGGATACGCAGTATTTT. As protein: CASSLAGGDTQYF.

The chain carries TRBV6-5 and TRBJ1-4; 9 bases agree with TRBD1. The CDR3 runs to 14 residues. Germline V gene lookup returns CDR1 MNHEY and CDR2 SVGAGI. V shed 4 bases, J shed 6 bases, and the junction held 3 bases outside the gene matches. The CDR3 reads CASSFRDRDEKLFF. The CDR3 DNA reads as TGTGCCAGCAGTTTCCGGGACAGGGATGAAAAACTGTTTTTT.

The V call is TRBV9, the J call TRBJ2-1; possibly TRBD2 for D (8 bases). V was shortened by 0 bases and J by 9 bases, with 16 bases between the two germline ends. CDR1 is SGDLS, CDR2 YYNGEE, per germline. There are 15 residues in the CDR3. The CDR3 nucleotides are TGTGCCAGCAGCGTAGAGTCGGGAGGGGGCAGTGAGCAGTTCTTC. This translates into CASSVESGGGSEQFF.

This clone turned up a few times. The chain is built from TRBV11-2 and TRBJ1-1; D unresolved. With 8 bases removed from V and 3 bases from J, the gap between germline ends came to 13 bases. Germline CDR1 SGHAT, CDR2 FQNNGV. CDR3 length: 13 residues. CDR3 sequence (DNA): TGTGCCAGCTTGACCATTCGGGACACTGAAGCTTTCTTT. This encodes CASLTIRDTEAFF.

There are a few counts of this clone. The CDR3 DNA sequence: TGCGCCAGCAGCTCACGGGACACCCGAATTCGGGACACCATATATTTT. Translating gives CASSSRDTRIRDTIYF. The genes are TRBV4-1 and TRBJ1-3, with a possible D match to TRBD1 (6 bases). The germline V and J ends were trimmed by 5 bases and 8 bases, with 22 bases remaining between them. Germline CDR1 reads MGHRA; CDR2 reads YSYEKL. The CDR3 extends over 16 amino acids.